The sequence of this T cell receptor beta chain was determined in a study of blood T cell repertoires in COVID-19 (dated by TCRdb to 2019 to 2021). Notes on the research overall: Samples covering the acute and convalescent phases of COVID-19 were provided by collaborators in the United States, Italy and Spain. The material from the prospective study consisted of cDNA or gDNA derived from T cells, B-cell-depleted T cells, or PBMCs. Subjects who had been exposed to COVID-19, were actively infected with it, or had recovered from it provided the deeply sampled blood TCRbeta repertoires that made up the dataset. The repertoires were released in a freely available public database intended as a resource for research on the immune response to SARS-CoV-2. Samples came from the ongoing ImmuneRACE study (first 160 participants) plus 1,254 subjects from 6 global collaborators. A de-identified subject ID, COVID-19 status, age in years and sex were almost always included in the sample metadata. Where available, HLA class I and class II types were obtained from metadata supplied by the sample provider rather than from assay-based typing. The study at large found these results: The quantity of clinical and demographic metadata differed by source and by participant and was supplied without curation.

Another Seattle source contributed samples from volunteer blood donors who had recovered from COVID-19. The collaborating institutions used their own protocols to collect whole blood in K2EDTA tubes. For TCRbeta analysis, collaborators shipped samples as frozen whole blood, isolated PBMCs, or DNA extracted from either of those sample types. TCRbeta CDR3 regions were amplified from genomic DNA by means of the immunoSEQ Assay, a bias-controlled multiplex PCR. The authors' analysis ran thus. Within the assay, amplification of reference gene primers was used to estimate how many nucleated cells each sample contained. To quantify the absolute abundance of each unique TCRbeta CDR3 rearrangement, sequence reads were collapsed and filtered. For each sample, productive Simpson clonality was calculated as the square root of Simpson's diversity index across productive rearrangements. This is the immuneACCESS table as TCRdb keeps it, with only in-frame sequences that have V and J called. A part of the clones is gone; compared with another copy, unresolved V genes explain less than half, and the rest is unexplained. The DNA was the basis for D and trimming; V, J and clone size are from that table. For this sample the table gives about 190,000 clones, of which roughly 84% were detected only once. The ten most abundant clones make up roughly 6.2% of the sample.

From V the trimming removes 0 bases and from J it removes 2 bases, while the gene matches leave 4 bases of the junction unaccounted for. Reading from cysteine to phenylalanine, the CDR3 counts 15 amino acids. The sequence is cut down to CDR3 DNA, 45 bases in frame from base 1. The germline V gene (reference sequence) gives CDR1 as SEHNR and CDR2 as FQNEAQ. Notes on this clone: Which antigen it targets is not known. No base quality values were provided; no much bigger clone lies one nucleotide off.

The sequence joins TRBV7-9 to TRBJ2-7, and TRBD2 aligns with 7 junction nucleotides. The TCR sequence derives from a woman in her 40s who had recovered from COVID-19. What was sequenced was peripheral blood. The CDR3: CASSLAGAGAYEQYF. The base sequence is TGTGCCAGCAGCTTAGCCGGCGCGGGGGCCTACGAGCAGTACTTC.